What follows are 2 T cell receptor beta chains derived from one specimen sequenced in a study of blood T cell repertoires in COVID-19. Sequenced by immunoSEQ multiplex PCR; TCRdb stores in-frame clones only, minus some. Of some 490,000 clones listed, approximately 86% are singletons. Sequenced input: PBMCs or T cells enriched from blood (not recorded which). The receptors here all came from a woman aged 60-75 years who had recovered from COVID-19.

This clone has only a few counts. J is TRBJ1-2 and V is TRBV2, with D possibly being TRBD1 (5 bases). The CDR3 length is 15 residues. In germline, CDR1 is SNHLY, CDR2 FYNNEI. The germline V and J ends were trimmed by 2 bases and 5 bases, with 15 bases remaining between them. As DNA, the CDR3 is TGTGCCAGCAGTGAAAAGGGTGCAGGGTCGTATGGCTACACCTTC. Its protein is CASSEKGAGSYGYTF.

CDR3 DNA sequence: TGTGCCAGCAGTGAGGCTTGGGGGGCTAACTATGGCTACACCTTC. Translated, it gives CASSEAWGANYGYTF. This rearrangement joins TRBV2 to TRBJ1-2; the D gene is possibly TRBD1 (5 bases). Trimming cost V 3 bases and J 0 bases, with 11 bases left between them. There are 15 residues in the CDR3. Germline values: CDR1 SNHLY, CDR2 FYNNEI. Drawing the rest from reference TRBV2 and TRBJ1-2, the complete variable domain is EPEVTQTPSHQVTQMGQEVILRCVPISNHLYFYWYRQILGQKVEFLVSFYNNEISEKSEIFDDQFSVERPDGSNFTLKIRSTKLEDSAMYFCASSEAWGANYGYTFGSGTRLTVV.